This T cell receptor (beta chain) was retrieved from a study of regulatory T cells in long-lasting Graves disease. Construction of TCR beta libraries relied on iRepertoire HTBI primers and on Arm-PCR targeting CDR3 regions. TCRdb used MiXCR to reprocess the multiplex PCR reads, holding one entry per CDR3 protein. The sample lists over 300,000 distinct CDR3 sequences; roughly 21% were seen once. Described time point: persistent/refractory GD, antithyroid drugs over 5 years with positive TRAb. TCR sequences were obtained from RNA taken from PBMCs. One endocrinology department in Xi'an, China, was where patients came from. From each patient, approximately 9 milliliters of peripheral blood was drawn and collected into an EDTA anticoagulant tube. This clonotype was recorded many times. Antigen unknown. Whole-study results and caveats: What was studied was peripheral blood only, and not thyroid tissue.

This CDR3 contains 15 residues. The trim removed 1 base at V and 0 bases at J, leaving 2 bases unmatched. In germline, CDR1 is SGHNT, CDR2 YENEEA. Here the sequenced sample was peripheral blood mononuclear cells (PBMCs), taken when the disease was refractory, from a patient treated with antithyroid drugs. The sequence was collected from a female donor with Graves disease. The chain carries TRBV11-3 and TRBJ2-5; 7 nucleotides agree with TRBD1. The CDR3 DNA sequence: TGTGCCAGCAGCTTAGCAACAGGGGACCAAGAGACCCAGTACTTC. It specifies CASSLATGDQETQYF. Filled out from reference TRBV11-3 and TRBJ2-5, the complete variable domain reads EAGVVQSPRYKIIEKKQPVAFWCNPISGHNTLYWYLQNLGQGPELLIRYENEEAVDDSQLPKDRFSAERLKGVDSTLKIQPAELGDSAVYLCASSLATGDQETQYFGPGTRLLVL.